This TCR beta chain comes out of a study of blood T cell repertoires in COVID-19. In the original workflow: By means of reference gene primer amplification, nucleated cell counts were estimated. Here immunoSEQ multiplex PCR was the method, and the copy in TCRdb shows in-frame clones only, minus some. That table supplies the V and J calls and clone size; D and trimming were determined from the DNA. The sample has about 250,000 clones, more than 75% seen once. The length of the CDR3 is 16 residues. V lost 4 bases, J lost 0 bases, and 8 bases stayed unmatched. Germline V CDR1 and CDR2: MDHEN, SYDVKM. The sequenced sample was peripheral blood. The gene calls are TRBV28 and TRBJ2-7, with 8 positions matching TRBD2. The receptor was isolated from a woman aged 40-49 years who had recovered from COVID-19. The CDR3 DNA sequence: TGTGCCAGCAGTTCACCCGGGAGCGGGAGCTCCTACGAGCAGTACTTC. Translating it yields CASSSPGSGSSYEQYF.